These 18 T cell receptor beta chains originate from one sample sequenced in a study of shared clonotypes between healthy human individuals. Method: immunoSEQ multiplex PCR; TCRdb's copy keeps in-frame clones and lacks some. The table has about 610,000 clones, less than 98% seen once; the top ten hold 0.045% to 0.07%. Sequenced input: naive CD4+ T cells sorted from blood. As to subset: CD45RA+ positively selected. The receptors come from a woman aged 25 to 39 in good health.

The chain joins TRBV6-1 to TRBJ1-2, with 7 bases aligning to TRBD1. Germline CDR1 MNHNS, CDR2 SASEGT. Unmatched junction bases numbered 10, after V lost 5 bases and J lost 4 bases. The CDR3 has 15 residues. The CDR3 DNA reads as TGTGCCAGCAGTAACCCGACAGGGTCTTTCTATGGCTACACCTTC. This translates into CASSNPTGSFYGYTF.

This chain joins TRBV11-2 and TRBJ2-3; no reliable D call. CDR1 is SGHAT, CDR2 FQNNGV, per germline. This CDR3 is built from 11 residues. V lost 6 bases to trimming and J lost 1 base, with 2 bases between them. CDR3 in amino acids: CASRGTDTQYF. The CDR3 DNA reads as TGTGCCAGCAGAGGCACAGATACGCAGTATTTT.

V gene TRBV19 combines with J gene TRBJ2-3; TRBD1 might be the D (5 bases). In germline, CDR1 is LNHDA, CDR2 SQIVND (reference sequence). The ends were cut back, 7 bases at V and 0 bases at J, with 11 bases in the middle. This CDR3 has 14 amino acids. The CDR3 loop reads CASTRTTSTDTQYF. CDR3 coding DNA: TGTGCCAGTACCCGGACAACTAGCACAGATACGCAGTATTTT. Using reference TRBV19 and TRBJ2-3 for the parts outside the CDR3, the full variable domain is DGGITQSPKYLFRKEGQNVTLSCEQNLNHDAMYWYRQDPGQGLRLIYYSQIVNDFQKGDIAEGYSVSREKKESFPLTVTSAQKNPTAFYLCASTRTTSTDTQYFGPGTRLTVL.

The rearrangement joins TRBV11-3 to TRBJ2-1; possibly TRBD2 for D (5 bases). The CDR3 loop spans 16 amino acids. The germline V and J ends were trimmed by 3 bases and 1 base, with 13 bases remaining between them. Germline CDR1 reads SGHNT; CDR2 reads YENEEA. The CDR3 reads CASSFSGALSYNEQFF. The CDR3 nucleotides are TGTGCCAGCAGCTTCAGCGGCGCCCTATCCTACAATGAGCAGTTCTTC.

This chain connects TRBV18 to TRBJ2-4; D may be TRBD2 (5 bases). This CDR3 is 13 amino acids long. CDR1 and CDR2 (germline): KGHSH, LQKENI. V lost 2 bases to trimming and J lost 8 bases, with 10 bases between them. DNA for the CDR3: TGTGCCAGCTCACCAGTTCCCGGGGACATTCAGTACTTC. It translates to CASSPVPGDIQYF. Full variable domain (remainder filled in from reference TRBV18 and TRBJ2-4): NAGVMQNPRHLVRRRGQEARLRCSPMKGHSHVYWYRQLPEEGLKFMVYLQKENIIDESGMPKERFSAEFPKEGPSILRIQQVVRGDSAAYFCASSPVPGDIQYFGAGTRLSVL.

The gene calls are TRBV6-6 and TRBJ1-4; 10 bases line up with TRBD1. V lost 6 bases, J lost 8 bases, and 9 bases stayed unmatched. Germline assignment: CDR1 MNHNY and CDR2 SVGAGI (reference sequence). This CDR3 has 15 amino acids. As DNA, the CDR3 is TGTGCCAGCAGACCCCGGGACAGGGGTGGAGAAAAACTGTTTTTT. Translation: CASRPRDRGGEKLFF.

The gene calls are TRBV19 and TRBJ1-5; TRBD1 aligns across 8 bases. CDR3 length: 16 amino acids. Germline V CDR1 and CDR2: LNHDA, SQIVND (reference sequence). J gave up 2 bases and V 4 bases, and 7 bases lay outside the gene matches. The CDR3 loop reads CASSNRGAIGNQPQHF. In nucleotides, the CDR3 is TGTGCCAGTAGTAACAGGGGGGCTATTGGCAATCAGCCCCAGCATTTT.

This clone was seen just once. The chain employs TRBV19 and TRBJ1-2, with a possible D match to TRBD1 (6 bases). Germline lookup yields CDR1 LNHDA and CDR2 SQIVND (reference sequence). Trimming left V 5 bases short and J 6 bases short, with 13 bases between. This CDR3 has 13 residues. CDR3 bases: TGTGCCAGTAGTGCCAGGGGCTTGGATGGCTACACCTTC. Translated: CASSARGLDGYTF. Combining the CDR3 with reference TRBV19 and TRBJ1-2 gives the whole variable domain DGGITQSPKYLFRKEGQNVTLSCEQNLNHDAMYWYRQDPGQGLRLIYYSQIVNDFQKGDIAEGYSVSREKKESFPLTVTSAQKNPTAFYLCASSARGLDGYTFGSGTRLTVV.

The CDR3 reads CASSIYRGETQYF. CDR3 DNA: TGTGCCAGCAGCATATACAGGGGGGAGACCCAGTACTTC. This chain uses TRBV7-9 with TRBJ2-5; 8 nucleotides align to TRBD1. The germline V gene has CDR1 SEHNR and CDR2 FQNEAQ (reference sequence). The CDR3 length is 13 residues. V was clipped by 5 bases and J by 5 bases; unmatched bases: 4.

CDR3 bases: TGTGCCAGAAGCTTGGCCTGGTTTAAGGTCGATATGGTCTCTGAAGCTTTCTTT. It encodes CARSLAWFKVDMVSEAFF. The V call is TRBV5-3, the J call TRBJ1-1, with D hard to call. TRBV5-3 is treated as an ORF (open reading frame) with a function not yet certain. The length of the CDR3 is 18 residues. Trimming cost V 0 bases and J 6 bases, with 24 bases left between them.

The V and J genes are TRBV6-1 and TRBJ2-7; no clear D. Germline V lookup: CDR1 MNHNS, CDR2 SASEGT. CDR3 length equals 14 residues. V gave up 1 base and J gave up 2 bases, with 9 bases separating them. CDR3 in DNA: TGTGCCAGCAGTGAAGGACACCCCCCCTACGAGCAGTACTTC. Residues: CASSEGHPPYEQYF.

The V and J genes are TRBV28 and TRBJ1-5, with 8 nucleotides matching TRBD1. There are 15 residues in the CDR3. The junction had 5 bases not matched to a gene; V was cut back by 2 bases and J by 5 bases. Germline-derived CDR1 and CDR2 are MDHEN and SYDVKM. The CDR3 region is CASSLLGTGDQPQHF. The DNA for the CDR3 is TGTGCCAGCAGTTTACTCGGGACAGGTGATCAGCCCCAGCATTTT.

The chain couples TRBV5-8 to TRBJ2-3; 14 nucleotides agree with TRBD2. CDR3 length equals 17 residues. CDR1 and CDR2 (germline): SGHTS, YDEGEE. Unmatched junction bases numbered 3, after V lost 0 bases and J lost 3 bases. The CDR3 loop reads CASSLGGTSGRTDTQYF. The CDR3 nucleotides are TGTGCCAGCAGCTTGGGCGGGACTAGCGGGAGAACAGATACGCAGTATTTT.

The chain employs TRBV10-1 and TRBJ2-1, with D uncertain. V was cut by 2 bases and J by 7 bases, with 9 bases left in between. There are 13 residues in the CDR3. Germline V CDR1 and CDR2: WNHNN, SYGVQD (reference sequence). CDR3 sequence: CASSERADNEQFF. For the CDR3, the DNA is TGCGCCAGCAGTGAGAGGGCCGATAATGAGCAGTTCTTC.

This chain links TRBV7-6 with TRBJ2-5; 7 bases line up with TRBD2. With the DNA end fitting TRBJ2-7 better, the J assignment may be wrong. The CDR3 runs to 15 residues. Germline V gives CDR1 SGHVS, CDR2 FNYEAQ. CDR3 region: CASSLGSGTTREQYF. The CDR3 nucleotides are TGTGCCAGCAGCTTAGGGAGCGGGACCACGCGCGAGCAGTACTTC.

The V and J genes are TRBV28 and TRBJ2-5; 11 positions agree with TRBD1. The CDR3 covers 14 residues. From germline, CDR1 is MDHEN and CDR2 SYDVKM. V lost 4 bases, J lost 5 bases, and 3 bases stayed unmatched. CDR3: CASSWTGGAETQYF. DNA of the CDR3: TGTGCCAGCAGTTGGACAGGGGGCGCCGAGACCCAGTACTTC.

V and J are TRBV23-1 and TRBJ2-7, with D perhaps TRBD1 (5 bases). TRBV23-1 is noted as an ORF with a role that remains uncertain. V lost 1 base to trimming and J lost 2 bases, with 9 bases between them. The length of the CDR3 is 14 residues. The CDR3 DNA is TGCGCCAGCAGTCAATGCCAGGGCCCCTACGAGCAGTACTTC. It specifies CASSQCQGPYEQYF.

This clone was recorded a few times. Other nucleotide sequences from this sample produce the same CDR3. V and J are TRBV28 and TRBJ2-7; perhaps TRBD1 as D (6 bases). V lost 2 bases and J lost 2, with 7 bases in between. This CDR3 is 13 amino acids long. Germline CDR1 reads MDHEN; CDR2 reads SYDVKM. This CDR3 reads CASSLGGPYEQYF. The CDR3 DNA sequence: TGTGCCAGCAGTTTAGGGGGCCCCTACGAGCAGTACTTC.